A single sample is the source of the 12 T cell receptor beta chains below, sequenced in a study of naive and memory T cell subsets. Both TRBC1 and TRBC2 were covered by a beta constant-region primer of two equimolar oligonucleotides. Ligated cDNA was amplified by four rounds of PCR with nested alpha and beta constant-region primers and SP2. Each CDR3 protein gets one entry after TCRdb re-called the UMI-ligation and nested PCR reads with MiXCR. The profile shows roughly 80,000 distinct CDR3 sequences, over 9% of them singletons. Specimen: naive CD8+ T cells from blood. These receptors came from a human donor in good health.

This clonotype was picked up a small number of times. The chain employs TRBV2 and TRBJ2-1; no clear D gene. The CDR3 spans 12 residues. V lost 7 bases, J lost 1 base, and 5 bases lay in between. Germline V gives CDR1 SNHLY, CDR2 FYNNEI. CDR3 region: CASIGSYNEQFF. The CDR3 DNA follows: TGTGCCAGCATCGGTTCCTACAATGAGCAGTTCTTC.

This clonotype has more than one count but fewer than ten. The V and J genes are TRBV2 and TRBJ2-5; tentatively, D is TRBD1 (5 bases). The CDR3 extends over 14 amino acids. Trimming removed 8 bases at V and 2 bases at J, with 15 bases between. Germline assignment: CDR1 SNHLY and CDR2 FYNNEI. The CDR3 coding sequence is TGTGCCAGCTGGCCCCAGGGCTCTCAAGAGACCCAGTACTTC. This sequence encodes CASWPQGSQETQYF.

Many counts were recorded for this clonotype. The genes are TRBV3-2 and TRBJ1-5. TRBV3-2 corresponds to a pseudogene. The CDR3 is 16 residues long. The CDR3 nucleotides are TGTGCCAGCAGCCTACCCAGAAGGCATAGCAATCAGCCCCAGCATTTT. It yields the protein CASSLPRRHSNQPQHF.

This clonotype was detected a few times. V usage is TRBV20-1 and J usage is TRBJ2-3; D is uncertain. The CDR3 length is 13 residues. The germline CDR1 and CDR2 sequences are DFQATT and SNEGSKA (reference sequence). Trimming cost V 6 bases and J 2 bases, with 12 bases left between them. The CDR3 loop reads CSALDGVTDTQYF. The DNA for the CDR3 is TGCAGTGCCTTGGACGGAGTCACAGATACGCAGTATTTT.

The CDR3 here is CASSGLAGEYEQYF. DNA for the CDR3: TGTGCCAGCAGCGGCCTAGCGGGGGAATACGAGCAGTACTTC. The genes are TRBV13 and TRBJ2-7; 10 bases are a match to TRBD2. This CDR3 is built from 14 residues. The germline CDR1 and CDR2 sequences are PRHDT and FYEKMQ (reference sequence). Trimming cost V 5 bases and J 4 bases; bases outside gene matches: 5.

The table lists this clonotype with many counts. V gene TRBV20-1 combines with J gene TRBJ2-2, with a tentative D call TRBD2 (6 bases). The V and J ends lost 0 bases and 1 base respectively, with 12 bases between them. The CDR3 loop spans 16 amino acids. The V gene's germline CDR1 is DFQATT and CDR2 SNEGSKA (reference sequence). As DNA, the CDR3 is TGCAGTGCTAGAGATTCGGGGGATTTGAACACCGGGGAGCTGTTTTTT. Residues: CSARDSGDLNTGELFF.

Regarding this clonotype: A much larger clone differs from this one at a single base, so this may be a read error. The chain has TRBV6-5 and TRBJ2-7; maybe TRBD2 (5 bases). Germline V lookup: CDR1 MNHEY, CDR2 SVGAGI. The CDR3 runs 14 residues. The CDR3 spells CASSYSGSSYGQYF. The DNA of the CDR3 is TGTGCCAGCAGTTACTCGGGGAGCTCCTACGGGCAGTACTTC.

This clonotype was counted only a few times. DNA for the CDR3: TGTGCCAGCAGCCTCTTTGGAGCAGGGGGGACCGGGGAGCTGTTTTTT. It specifies CASSLFGAGGTGELFF. This chain uses TRBV7-9 with TRBJ2-2, with D tentatively TRBD1 (7 bases). There are 16 residues in the CDR3. The germline V gene encodes CDR1 SEHNR and CDR2 FQNEAQ (reference sequence). The V and J ends lost 5 bases and 5 bases respectively, with 18 bases between them.

The chain is built from TRBV28 and TRBJ2-7; D is possibly TRBD2 (7 bases). Germline V lookup: CDR1 MDHEN, CDR2 SYDVKM. The CDR3 is 12 amino acids. Trimming left V 8 bases short and J 5 bases short, with 13 bases between. CDR3 sequence (DNA): TGTGCCAGCGGGGGGGGGGGCGACGAGCAGTACTTC. Its translation: CASGGGGDEQYF.

The chain links TRBV5-4 to TRBJ2-7, with 9 bases that match TRBD1. J gave up 2 bases and V 5 bases, and 5 bases lay outside the gene matches. This CDR3 comprises 14 residues. Germline CDR1 is SGHNT and CDR2 is YYREEE (reference sequence). This chain's CDR3 is CASRSGTGTYEQYF. The CDR3 DNA reads TGTGCCAGCAGATCCGGGACAGGGACCTACGAGCAGTACTTC. The complete variable domain, with remaining parts taken from reference TRBV5-4 and TRBJ2-7, reads ETGVTQSPTHLIKTRGQQVTLRCSSQSGHNTVSWYQQALGQGPQFIFQYYREEENGRGNFPPRFSGLQFPNYSSELNVNALELDDSALYLCASRSGTGTYEQYFGPGTRLTVT.

This chain links TRBV12-3 or TRBV12-4 with TRBJ2-1, with 11 bases lining up with TRBD2. The CDR3 runs 18 residues. Trimming cost V 3 bases and J 5 bases; bases outside gene matches: 12. Written as DNA, the CDR3 is TGTGCCAGCAGTTTTTCTAGCGGGAGGCTGAACTCTAACAATGAGCAGTTCTTC. This gives the protein CASSFSSGRLNSNNEQFF.

Written as DNA, the CDR3 is TGTGCCAGCAGCCCTGTTGTCGGGAGGGGACTCTACAATGAGCAGTTCTTC. Translated: CASSPVVGRGLYNEQFF. The gene calls are TRBV5-4 and TRBJ2-1, with TRBD2 matching over 8 bases. This CDR3 has 17 amino acids. Germline V lookup: CDR1 SGHNT, CDR2 YYREEE (reference sequence). With V trimmed by 4 bases and J by 3 bases, 12 bases remained unmatched.